This TCR beta chain was obtained from a study of blood T cell repertoires in COVID-19. Study at large: PBMCs, B-cell-depleted T cells, or T cells were the source of the cDNA or gDNA that made up the material.

In the source study's methods: Amplification of reference gene primers provided the estimated nucleated cell counts. The data were produced by immunoSEQ multiplex PCR, yet TCRdb's version contains in-frame clones alone and is incomplete. V and J calls and clone size are copied from that table; D and trimming were computed from the DNA. The sample carries 130,000 or so clones, around 80% recorded once. Participants spanned ages roughly 18 to 95 years and resided in around 25 US areas. Sequenced sample: PBMCs or T cells enriched from blood (not recorded which). The receptor comes from a man in his forties with acute COVID-19.

CDR3 sequence reads: CASSSDPTGGNTEAFF. The CDR3, as DNA: TGCGCCAGCAGCTCCGACCCTACAGGGGGCAACACTGAAGCTTTCTTT. V is TRBV5-1 and J is TRBJ1-1, with 9 nucleotides matching TRBD1. Germline CDR1 reads SGHRS; CDR2 reads YFSETQ. With V trimmed by 3 bases and J by 2 bases, 8 bases remained unmatched. The CDR3 runs to 16 residues.